Below, 32 T cell receptor beta chains from the same sample are listed, as sequenced in a study of human T cells and chemical hapten exposure. TCRdb re-analysed the RACE reads in MiXCR, keeping a single row per CDR3 protein. This repertoire shows more than 250,000 distinct CDR3 sequences, around 9.3% found once; its top ten account for 2% to 3%. The time point denotes: pre-sensitization, week 0. Treatment defined: therapeutic diphenylcyclopropenone sensitization with weekly scalp DPC. Sequencing used whole blood, obtained in connection with sensitization to the hapten diphenylcyclopropenone (DPC). These receptors all stem from a woman aged 40 to 50 with alopecia areata. Some clones in this sample may be carry-over from other donors' samples.

The chain has TRBV29-1 and TRBJ2-5; 7 bases are a match to TRBD2. The germline gives CDR1 SQVTM, CDR2 ANQGSEA. The CDR3 runs to 16 residues. Trimming removed 2 bases from V and 2 bases from J; junction bases left unmatched: 11. CDR3 sequence (DNA): TGCAGCGTTGAACCGCTTCCGGCTAGCGGACAAGAGACCCAGTACTTC. Translating it yields CSVEPLPASGQETQYF. The full variable domain, in which reference TRBV29-1 and TRBJ2-5 provide the parts outside the CDR3, is SAVISQKPSRDICQRGTSLTIQCQVDSQVTMMFWYRQQPGQSLTLIATANQGSEATYESGFVIDKFPISRPNLTFSTLTVSNMSPEDSSIYLCSVEPLPASGQETQYFGPGTRLLVL.

A word on this clonotype: An end of the junction does not agree with germline; a read error may underlie this. The chain combines TRBV13 with TRBJ2-1; 11 bases agree with TRBD2. CDR1 is PRHDT, CDR2 FYEKMQ, per germline (reference sequence). The CDR3 is 16 residues long. The CDR3 loop reads CASSLGWTSGYDEQFF. Here the CDR3 DNA reads TGTGCCAGCAGCCTAGGTTGGACTAGCGGGTACGATGAGCAGTTCTTC.

The sample holds a few counts of this clonotype. The chain joins TRBV5-1 to TRBJ2-7, with 12 bases identical to TRBD2. CDR1 and CDR2 from the germline V gene are SGHRS and YFSETQ. Trimming removed 4 bases from V and 5 bases from J; junction bases left unmatched: 13. The length of the CDR3 is 17 residues. The CDR3 region is CASSRGTSGRTSDEQYF. CDR3 nucleotides: TGCGCCAGCAGCAGGGGAACTAGCGGGAGGACCAGCGACGAGCAGTACTTC.

The sample holds many counts of this clonotype. The chain recombines TRBV9 with TRBJ2-6; D perhaps matches TRBD2 (5 bases). Germline values: CDR1 SGDLS, CDR2 YYNGEE. The length of the CDR3 is 14 residues. V shed 3 bases and J shed 6 bases, with 10 bases lying between them. CDR3 region: CASSAGLAANVLTF. DNA for the CDR3: TGTGCCAGCAGCGCCGGACTCGCGGCCAACGTCCTGACTTTC.

CDR3 sequence (DNA): TGTGCCAGCAGCTTGGCTGGAGCCACCATATATTTT. It codes for CASSLAGATIYF. The gene calls are TRBV12-3 or TRBV12-4 and TRBJ1-3; D unresolved. The CDR3 spans 12 residues. Trimming stripped 6 bases from V and 9 bases from J, with 12 bases between.

This clonotype appeared a few times. The gene calls are TRBV7-8 and TRBJ1-1; D might be TRBD1 (5 bases). Germline CDR1 reads SGHVS; CDR2 reads FQNEAQ. The CDR3 consists of 15 residues. The germline V and J ends were trimmed by 2 bases and 0 bases, with 10 bases remaining between them. The CDR3 sequence is CASSLTGRMNTEAFF. CDR3 DNA: TGTGCCAGCAGCTTAACGGGACGGATGAACACTGAAGCTTTCTTT. The whole variable domain, filled in from reference TRBV7-8 and TRBJ1-1, reads GAGVSQSPRYKVAKRGQDVALRCDPISGHVSLFWYQQALGQGPEFLTYFQNEAQLDKSGLPSDRFFAERPEGSVSTLKIQRTQQEDSAVYLCASSLTGRMNTEAFFGQGTRLTVV.

This clonotype has more than one count but fewer than ten. The chain uses TRBV25-1 and TRBJ1-2, with D possibly TRBD1 on 5 matching bases. V was shortened by 0 bases and J by 6 bases, with 11 bases between the two germline ends. Germline loops: CDR1 MGHDK, CDR2 SYGVNS. The CDR3 is made up of 14 amino acids. The CDR3 bases are TGTGCCAGCAGTGAATATCAAGGGGTCCATGGCTACACCTTC. Translated, it gives CASSEYQGVHGYTF.

The chain uses TRBV4-1 and TRBJ2-2, with D unclear. Germline CDR1 and CDR2: MGHRA and YSYEKL. V was trimmed by 4 bases and J by 0 bases, leaving 12 bases between them. The CDR3 runs 16 residues. The CDR3, as DNA: TGCGCCAGCAGCCTTGGACGGTTCTCGAACACCGGGGAGCTGTTTTTT. This sequence encodes CASSLGRFSNTGELFF.

This clonotype was seen only a few times. CDR3 residues: CASRGLLNEQYF. The CDR3 bases are TGTGCCAGCAGGGGGCTTTTGAACGAGCAGTACTTC. The chain links TRBV28 to TRBJ2-7; maybe TRBD1 (5 bases). The length of the CDR3 is 12 residues. V was clipped by 6 bases and J by 5 bases, with 11 bases between them. Germline V gene lookup returns CDR1 MDHEN and CDR2 SYDVKM.

This clonotype appeared a few times. The V call is TRBV6-6, the J call TRBJ2-1, with TRBD1 as a possible D gene (5 bases). V dropped 2 bases and J dropped 2 bases, with 7 bases sitting between them. Germline V lookup: CDR1 MNHNY, CDR2 SVGAGI (reference sequence). The CDR3 has 14 residues. CDR3 residues: CASSYQGTYNEQFF. Here the CDR3 DNA reads TGTGCCAGCAGTTACCAGGGCACCTACAATGAGCAGTTCTTC.

This chain uses TRBV7-9 with TRBJ2-6, with D possibly TRBD2 on 6 matching bases. V was cut by 6 bases and J by 0 bases, with 12 bases left in between. This CDR3 spans 16 amino acids. Germline CDR1 SEHNR, CDR2 FQNEAQ (reference sequence). CDR3 in DNA: TGTGCCAGCAGTTTGGGGAGGATCTCTGGGGCCAACGTCCTGACTTTC. Encoded protein: CASSLGRISGANVLTF.

This clonotype was seen more than once but under ten times. CDR3 nucleotide sequence: TGTGCCAGCAGCTCCCTCGATGGGACAGGGGGCTCCCACTATGGCTACACCTTC. Amino acid sequence: CASSSLDGTGGSHYGYTF. J is TRBJ1-2 and V is TRBV7-9; 12 bases agree with TRBD1. The CDR3 has 18 amino acids. Trimming removed 4 bases from V and 3 bases from J; junction bases left unmatched: 12. The V gene's germline CDR1 is SEHNR and CDR2 FQNEAQ (reference sequence).

This clonotype was seen more than once but under ten times. The chain uses TRBV10-3 and TRBJ1-3; tentatively, D is TRBD1 (5 bases). V lost 9 bases and J 0 bases, leaving 9 bases between the germline ends. This CDR3 is built from 13 residues. Germline V gene sequence: CDR1 ENHRY, CDR2 SYGVKD. The CDR3 spells CAIPGLSGNTIYF. Written as DNA, the CDR3 is TGTGCCATTCCGGGACTCTCTGGAAACACCATATATTTT.

This clonotype was counted a few times. The V gene is TRBV10-3, the J gene TRBJ2-2; possible D gene TRBD1, 6 bases. The V and J ends lost 3 bases and 4 bases respectively, with 9 bases between them. This CDR3 contains 14 residues. Germline-derived CDR1 and CDR2 are ENHRY and SYGVKD. DNA of the CDR3: TGTGCCATCAGTGATAACAGGGTCACCGGGGAGCTGTTTTTT. It specifies CAISDNRVTGELFF.

The DNA for the CDR3 is TGTGCCAGCAGCCCCAGGTTTAGGGGAGATACGCAGTATTTT. Translated, it gives CASSPRFRGDTQYF. The chain recombines TRBV3-1 with TRBJ2-3, with TRBD1 as a possible D gene (5 bases). This CDR3 is 14 amino acids long. Trimming cost V 4 bases and J 5 bases, with 13 bases left between them. Germline V gene lookup returns CDR1 LGHDT and CDR2 YNNKEL (reference sequence).

V usage is TRBV5-1 and J usage is TRBJ2-3; a weak D match, TRBD1 (5 bases). Between the trimmed V and J ends, which lost 4 bases and 1 base, there was a span of 10 bases. Germline V gene data show CDR1 as SGHRS and CDR2 as YFSETQ. The length of the CDR3 is 14 residues. In nucleotides, the CDR3 is TGCGCCAGCAGCCCTGACAGACGCACAGATACGCAGTATTTT. This sequence encodes CASSPDRRTDTQYF.

Only a few counts were recorded for this clonotype. This sequence joins TRBV29-1 and TRBJ2-5; the D gene is possibly TRBD1 (7 bases). The V end was cut by 2 bases, the J end by 2 bases, with 12 bases between. Germline lookup yields CDR1 SQVTM and CDR2 ANQGSEA. CDR3 length: 14 amino acids. The DNA for the CDR3 is TGCAGCGTTGAAAAGGGGGCGGGGCAAGAGACCCAGTACTTC. Protein: CSVEKGAGQETQYF.

This clonotype was seen repeatedly, ten times or more. This chain joins TRBV20-1 and TRBJ1-5, with unresolved D. Looked up from germline, CDR1 is DFQATT and CDR2 is SNEGSKA (reference sequence). Trimming stripped 0 bases from V and 9 bases from J, with 15 bases between. This CDR3 region has 14 residues. CDR3 loop: CSARDGAVQGPQHF. The CDR3 nucleotides read TGCAGTGCTAGAGATGGAGCCGTCCAAGGGCCCCAGCATTTT.

This clonotype has only a few counts. The J gene is TRBJ2-1, the V gene TRBV20-1; 16 bases line up with TRBD2. CDR1 and CDR2 (germline): DFQATT, SNEGSKA (reference sequence). The CDR3 has 17 residues. The ends lost 2 bases at V and 9 bases at J; junction bases unmatched: 10. The CDR3 DNA is TGCAGTGCTAGAAAGGAGACCGGGACTAGCGGGAGGGCTGAGCAGTTCTTC. Its translation is CSARKETGTSGRAEQFF.

There are a few counts of this clonotype. J is TRBJ2-1 and V is TRBV7-6; TRBD1 agrees at 10 bases. Germline V gene data show CDR1 as SGHVS and CDR2 as FNYEAQ. The V gene end was trimmed by 6 bases and the J gene end by 4 bases; junction bases not matched to a gene: 9. The CDR3 sequence is 16 residues long. The CDR3 coding sequence is TGTGCCAGCAGTCGGCTCCCGGGACAGGGGTACAATGAGCAGTTCTTC. It encodes CASSRLPGQGYNEQFF.

V is TRBV7-2 and J is TRBJ1-6; 7 nucleotides align to TRBD1. The germline V gene has CDR1 SGHTA and CDR2 FQGNSA. The CDR3 totals 15 residues. Trimming at V came to 4 bases and at J to 11 bases, leaving 11 bases not matched to a gene. CDR3 DNA: TGTGCCAGCAGCTCCGGGACAGAGACTTATCCACCCCTCCACTTT. Protein sequence: CASSSGTETYPPLHF. Full variable domain (outside the CDR3, taken from reference TRBV7-2 and TRBJ1-6): GAGVSQSPSNKVTEKGKDVELRCDPISGHTALYWYRQSLGQGLEFLIYFQGNSAPDKSGLPSDRFSAERTGGSVSTLTIQRTQQEDSAVYLCASSSGTETYPPLHFGNGTRLTVT.

This clonotype has at least ten counts. The chain uses TRBV20-1 and TRBJ1-1; D is uncertain. The germline gives CDR1 DFQATT, CDR2 SNEGSKA (reference sequence). CDR3 length: 13 residues. Trimming cost V 1 base and J 1 base, with 7 bases left between them. The CDR3, as DNA: TGCAGTGCTAGAGGGGTAGAGAACACTGAAGCTTTCTTT. This translates into CSARGVENTEAFF.

The V call is TRBV12-3 or TRBV12-4, the J call TRBJ2-5; TRBD1 matches at 7 bases. V trimming: 6 bases; J trimming: 2 bases; junction bases outside the gene matches: 12. This CDR3 spans 16 amino acids. CDR3 nucleotides: TGTGCCAGCAGGGCTTCCGGGACAGAAGTTCAAGAGACCCAGTACTTC. Amino acid sequence: CASRASGTEVQETQYF.

This chain joins TRBV4-1 and TRBJ1-4; the match to TRBD1 covers 7 bases. V shed 1 base, J shed 8 bases, and the junction held 10 bases outside the gene matches. CDR1 MGHRA and CDR2 YSYEKL come from the germline V gene. This CDR3 has 16 residues. Written as DNA, the CDR3 is TGCGCCAGCAGCCAAGTTTCCGGGACAGTGGAAGAAAAACTGTTTTTT. Encoded protein: CASSQVSGTVEEKLFF.

The V call is TRBV19, the J call TRBJ1-2, with a weak D call TRBD1 (5 bases). The CDR3 extends over 17 amino acids. Germline V CDR1 and CDR2: LNHDA, SQIVND (reference sequence). Deletions cut 6 bases from V and 3 bases from J, with 23 bases between. In DNA, the CDR3 is TGTGCCAGTAGGTACGGCGCCGGGACGGGAGATTACTATGGCTACACCTTC. Amino acid sequence: CASRYGAGTGDYYGYTF.

Points on this clonotype: An end of the junction does not agree with germline; a read error may underlie this. The chain employs TRBV6-6 and TRBJ1-1; D is unresolved. In germline, CDR1 is MNHNY, CDR2 SVGAGI (reference sequence). The CDR3 is 15 residues long. In DNA form, the CDR3 reads TGTGCCAGCAGCTATACCGGGTCCCTGAAGACTGAAGCTTTCTTT. Its translation: CASSYTGSLKTEAFF.

The rearrangement uses TRBV30 and TRBJ2-1; D assignment may be TRBD1 or TRBD2 (5 bases each). The germline gives CDR1 GTSNPN, CDR2 SVGIG (reference sequence). CDR3 length equals 13 residues. Trimming cost V 6 bases and J 4 bases, with 13 bases left between them. This chain's CDR3 is CACARDAYNEQFF. The CDR3 DNA reads TGTGCCTGTGCCAGGGACGCTTACAATGAGCAGTTCTTC.

The sample holds a few counts of this clonotype. The rearrangement uses TRBV27 and TRBJ1-3, with D possibly matching TRBD1 (6 bases). This CDR3 contains 15 residues. Germline V CDR1 and CDR2: MNHEY, SMNVEV (reference sequence). V dropped 3 bases and J dropped 2 bases, with 11 bases sitting between them. CDR3 amino acids: CASSLVGATGNTIYF. The CDR3 region has the DNA TGTGCCAGCAGTTTGGTGGGGGCGACTGGAAACACCATATATTTT.

The chain carries TRBV20-1 and TRBJ2-7; perhaps TRBD2 as D (6 bases). CDR1 is DFQATT, CDR2 SNEGSKA, per germline (reference sequence). The length of the CDR3 is 15 residues. V was trimmed by 0 bases and J by 4 bases, leaving 16 bases between them. CDR3 nucleotides: TGCAGTGCTAGAGATCCGTCGGGGGTTTATTACGAGCAGTACTTC. Translation: CSARDPSGVYYEQYF.

This clonotype was picked up many times. V and J are TRBV7-8 and TRBJ2-1; D might be TRBD1 (6 bases). The CDR3 is made up of 12 amino acids. Germline V gives CDR1 SGHVS, CDR2 FQNEAQ. Between the trimmed V and J ends, which lost 3 bases and 13 bases, there was a span of 13 bases. The CDR3, as DNA: TGTGCCAGCAGCTTGATCGCAGGGGAACAGTTCTTC. It is translated as CASSLIAGEQFF.

In the case of this clonotype: A junction boundary mismatches the germline segment, possibly from a read error. Here the CDR3 reads CASSWHTDMQYF. CDR3 nucleotide sequence: TGTGCCAGCAGCTGGCATACAGATATGCAGTATTTT. V gene TRBV11-1 combines with J gene TRBJ2-3; no firm D call. CDR1 and CDR2 (germline): SGHAT, FQDESV (reference sequence). There are 12 residues in the CDR3.

The CDR3 spells CATSSDTLRPMPLPSYF. Written as DNA, the CDR3 is TGTGCCACCAGCAGTGACACCCTAAGGCCTATGCCTCTACCCTCTTACTTC. The chain uses TRBV15 and TRBJ2-5; D is undetermined. The V gene's germline CDR1 is LNHNV and CDR2 YYDKDF (reference sequence). The ends were cut back, 3 bases at V and 14 bases at J, with 31 bases in the middle. The CDR3 runs 17 residues.